The source of this T cell receptor (beta chain) is a study of a mutant IDH1 vaccine in newly diagnosed glioma. Background on the study: Patients, over weeks 1, 3, 5, 7, 11, 15, 19 and 23, received a total of eight vaccinations. It was radiotherapy, temozolomide, or both that patients received previously, with most receiving both. The treated population exhibited a male proportion of roughly 60%, a female proportion of roughly 38%, and a mean age of about 39 years.

This CDR3 contains 14 residues. The V and J ends lost 5 bases and 7 bases, in that order; junction bases with no gene match: 10. Germline CDR1 is LNHDA and CDR2 is SQIVND (reference sequence). Libraries were prepared by immunoSEQ multiplex PCR; TCRdb keeps only in-frame clonotypes and omits some of them. The sample contains about 25,000 clones, 70% to 80% of which appear only once. Time point specified: week 11, during vaccination. One vaccine dose held 300 ug of mutant IDH1 20-mer peptide and came with topical imiquimod. Details on this clone: Its antigen is not identified.

This clonotype originated in a woman aged 18-29 years with glioma. Material: PBMCs, obtained from a glioma patient whose treatment included an IDH1 peptide vaccine. J is TRBJ1-2 and V is TRBV19; 7 bases agree with TRBD1. CDR3: CASSPTGNRGGYTF. The CDR3 DNA sequence: TGTGCCAGTAGTCCGACCGGAAACAGGGGTGGCTACACCTTC.